Below are 15 T cell receptor beta chains sequenced from a single sample in a study of T cells expressing NK-cell markers. Each CDR3 protein gets one entry in TCRdb, which reprocessed the 5' RACE reads and gives no DNA. This repertoire includes about 430,000 distinct CDR3 sequences. Specimen: blood T cells: a sorted CD56 or NKG2C T cell subset, CD4+ or CD8+ T cells, or bulk PBMC T cells (not recorded which). These receptors were collected from a woman in her fifties or sixties in good health.

The V gene is TRBV12-5, the J gene TRBJ2-1; TCRdb indicates TRBD2, and absent DNA this call remains unverified. The CDR3 covers 15 residues. Per the germline V gene, CDR1 is LGHNT and CDR2 is FRNRAP. Here the CDR3 reads CASGLRTSGYNEQFF.

The chain is built from TRBV6-5 and TRBJ2-7; TCRdb selects TRBD2, and the lack of DNA leaves this call unchecked. The CDR3 extends over 16 amino acids. Germline CDR1 MNHEY, CDR2 SVGAGI. CDR3 sequence: CASSFKLAGGVYEQYF.

The V gene is TRBV10-3, the J gene TRBJ2-2; TCRdb returns TRBD1, unconfirmable since there is no DNA. Germline-derived CDR1 and CDR2 are ENHRY and SYGVKD. The CDR3 covers 13 residues. The CDR3 here is CATNRENTGELFF.

The chain is built from TRBV10-1 and TRBJ2-5; without DNA, the TCRdb call of TRBD1 cannot be checked. The CDR3 is 13 residues long. Germline V gene sequence: CDR1 WNHNN, CDR2 SYGVQD (reference sequence). The CDR3 sequence: CASNRAPGAPQYF.

The genes are TRBV5-5 and TRBJ2-3; TCRdb indicates TRBD1, and absent DNA this call remains unverified. This CDR3 has 14 residues. The germline V gene has CDR1 SGHKS and CDR2 YYEKEE (reference sequence). CDR3 residues: CASSVGPKVDTQYF.

The chain is built from TRBV5-5 and TRBJ1-3. The CDR3 runs to 14 residues. From germline, CDR1 is SGHKS and CDR2 YYEKEE (reference sequence). The CDR3 protein is CASRFLRPGNTIYF.

CDR3 sequence reads: CSATGLAGGTGELFF. The chain employs TRBV20-1 and TRBJ2-2; TCRdb's D call, TRBD2, is unchecked because there is no DNA. This CDR3 contains 15 residues. CDR1 is DFQATT, CDR2 SNEGSKA, per germline (reference sequence).

The chain has TRBV6-2 or TRBV6-3 and TRBJ2-1; the TRBD1 assignment by TCRdb is unverifiable without DNA. The length of the CDR3 is 15 residues. The germline V gene has CDR1 MNHEY and CDR2 SVGEGT. The CDR3 sequence is CASSGRTGWDAEQFF.

The rearrangement joins TRBV15 to TRBJ2-1; the D gene TCRdb calls, TRBD2, cannot be checked with no DNA. The germline V gene has CDR1 LNHNV and CDR2 YYDKDF (reference sequence). The CDR3 runs to 16 residues. This CDR3 is CATSDDSGSFWGEQFF. Variable domain in full (rest from reference TRBV15 and TRBJ2-1): DAMVIQNPRYQVTQFGKPVTLSCSQTLNHNVMYWYQQKSSQAPKLLFHYYDKDFNNEADTPDNFQSRRPNTSFCFLDIRSPGLGDTAMYLCATSDDSGSFWGEQFFGPGTRLTVL.

The chain has TRBV5-1 and TRBJ2-5; checking the TCRdb D call of TRBD2 is not possible without DNA. The CDR3 totals 16 residues. CDR1 SGHRS and CDR2 YFSETQ come from the germline V gene. The chain's CDR3 is CASSLYLAGDGETQYF.

The chain links TRBV7-9 to TRBJ2-3; TCRdb lists TRBD2, though no DNA is available to test this call. Germline lookup yields CDR1 SEHNR and CDR2 FQNEAQ (reference sequence). The CDR3 sequence is 15 residues long. The CDR3: CASSPEIAGGLTQYF. Combining the CDR3 with reference TRBV7-9 and TRBJ2-3 gives the whole variable domain DTGVSQNPRHKITKRGQNVTFRCDPISEHNRLYWYRQTLGQGPEFLTYFQNEAQLEKSRLLSDRFSAERPKGSFSTLEIQRTEQGDSAMYLCASSPEIAGGLTQYFGPGTRLTVL.

The chain links TRBV11-1 to TRBJ2-1; TCRdb calls TRBD2, which cannot be checked without DNA. The CDR3 runs 16 residues. Looked up from germline, CDR1 is SGHAT and CDR2 is FQDESV (reference sequence). The CDR3 sequence is CASSLGTPQFYNEQFF.

The CDR3 loop reads CASSRTSGSPETQYF. The chain joins TRBV5-1 to TRBJ2-5; TCRdb designates TRBD2, a call that cannot be tested without DNA. The CDR3 covers 15 residues. CDR1 and CDR2 from the germline V gene are SGHRS and YFSETQ.

The chain links TRBV21-1 to TRBJ2-5. TRBV21-1 is a documented pseudogene. The CDR3 has 15 amino acids. This CDR3 reads CASSKRYPRRETRYF.

V gene TRBV11-2 combines with J gene TRBJ2-2; TCRdb's D gene call, TRBD2, goes unchecked for lack of DNA. This CDR3 spans 15 amino acids. From germline, CDR1 is SGHAT and CDR2 FQNNGV. The CDR3 reads CLSGAPSVNTGELFF.